Each of the 18 T cell receptor beta chains below was sequenced from the same sample in a study of blood T cells in healthy people across ages. Sample-barcoded 5' priming and a J-beta primer mix drove a second PCR of roughly 6 to 12 cycles. In TCRdb, the 5' RACE reads were re-called with MiXCR into one record per CDR3 protein. This sample carries around 690,000 distinct CDR3 sequences, under 70% of them seen once, and the ten largest clones take approximately 40%. Material: blood. These receptors originate from a man aged 55 to 70 in good health.

The chain carries TRBV20-1 and TRBJ1-3; D not resolved. The CDR3 has 12 residues. Germline V gene data show CDR1 as DFQATT and CDR2 as SNEGSKA (reference sequence). Trimming left V 3 bases short and J 4 bases short, with 7 bases between. The CDR3 here is CSARVLGNTIYF. The CDR3 DNA follows: TGCAGTGCTAGGGTCTTGGGAAACACCATATATTTT.

The rearrangement links TRBV20-1 to TRBJ1-2; 7 bases are a match to TRBD1. V trimming: 8 bases; J trimming: 2 bases; junction bases outside the gene matches: 2. Looked up from germline, CDR1 is DFQATT and CDR2 is SNEGSKA (reference sequence). This CDR3 has 11 residues. CDR3 protein: CSPGQNYGYTF. CDR3 coding DNA: TGCAGTCCGGGACAGAACTATGGCTACACCTTC.

The rearrangement joins TRBV20-1 to TRBJ2-5; 12 bases agree with TRBD2. CDR3 size: 18 residues. V lost 0 bases to trimming and J lost 5 bases; unmatched junction nucleotides: 13. Germline V gene lookup returns CDR1 DFQATT and CDR2 SNEGSKA (reference sequence). CDR3 in amino acids: CSARDAGLAGPKRETQYF. CDR3 in DNA: TGCAGTGCTAGAGATGCCGGACTAGCGGGGCCTAAGCGGGAGACCCAGTACTTC.

The chain has TRBV23-1 and TRBJ2-1; no reliable D call. Being an ORF, TRBV23-1 has a function that is uncertain. This CDR3 region has 16 residues. Trimming cost V 6 bases and J 0 bases, with 15 bases left between them. The CDR3 sequence is CASSRITPSSYNEQFF. CDR3 DNA sequence: TGCGCCAGCAGCCGCATTACACCAAGCTCCTACAATGAGCAGTTCTTC.

This chain connects TRBV5-1 to TRBJ2-3; D uncertain. Trimming removed 4 bases from V and 3 bases from J, with 12 bases in between. CDR3 length equals 14 residues. CDR1 is SGHRS, CDR2 YFSETQ, per germline. Here the CDR3 reads CASSLDPRTDTQYF. The CDR3, as DNA: TGCGCCAGCAGCCTGGACCCCCGGACAGATACGCAGTATTTT. The entire variable domain, with the rest obtained from reference TRBV5-1 and TRBJ2-3, is as follows: KAGVTQTPRYLIKTRGQQVTLSCSPISGHRSVSWYQQTPGQGLQFLFEYFSETQRNKGNFPGRFSGRQFSNSRSEMNVSTLELGDSALYLCASSLDPRTDTQYFGPGTRLTVL.

V gene TRBV29-1 combines with J gene TRBJ1-2, with no clear D. Germline V gene lookup returns CDR1 SQVTM and CDR2 ANQGSEA. V gave up 3 bases and J gave up 5 bases, with 22 bases separating them. There are 16 residues in the CDR3. CDR3 nucleotides: TGCAGCGTTGAGTCTTCTTCAGGCAAACCTATGTATGGCTACACCTTC. Protein: CSVESSSGKPMYGYTF. Variable domain in full (rest from reference TRBV29-1 and TRBJ1-2): SAVISQKPSRDICQRGTSLTIQCQVDSQVTMMFWYRQQPGQSLTLIATANQGSEATYESGFVIDKFPISRPNLTFSTLTVSNMSPEDSSIYLCSVESSSGKPMYGYTFGSGTRLTVV.

CDR3 loop: CASSQGSGGAAKNIQYF. CDR3 coding DNA: TGTGCCAGCAGCCAAGGAAGCGGGGGGGCCGCCAAAAACATTCAGTACTTC. The chain recombines TRBV3-1 with TRBJ2-4, with TRBD2 identical over 10 bases. Germline V gene lookup returns CDR1 LGHDT and CDR2 YNNKEL (reference sequence). This CDR3 has 17 residues. V was clipped by 1 base and J by 1 base; unmatched bases: 4.

This clonotype was observed a few times. V is TRBV6-5 and J is TRBJ1-6; TRBD1 matches at 9 bases. V shed 7 bases and J 5 bases; nucleotides not matched to a gene: 6. The CDR3 is 15 amino acids. Germline assignment: CDR1 MNHEY and CDR2 SVGAGI. In nucleotides, the CDR3 is TGTGCCAGCAAGATAACAGGGGGCAATAATTCACCCCTCCACTTT. This gives the protein CASKITGGNNSPLHF.

This clonotype came up once. The chain combines TRBV4-1 with TRBJ2-5, with 12 bases lining up with TRBD2. From germline, CDR1 is MGHRA and CDR2 YSYEKL. CDR3 length: 17 amino acids. V shed 4 bases, J shed 11 bases, and the junction held 17 bases outside the gene matches. The CDR3 region is CASSPRYLAGGPYEQYF. The DNA of the CDR3 is TGCGCCAGCAGCCCGCGATACCTAGCGGGGGGGCCTTATGAGCAGTACTTC.

This sequence joins TRBV6-6 and TRBJ2-7; either TRBD1 or TRBD2 may supply D (5 bases each). The CDR3 consists of 14 residues. Deletions cut 7 bases from V and 7 bases from J, with 20 bases between. CDR1 and CDR2 from the germline V gene are MNHNY and SVGAGI (reference sequence). CDR3 coding DNA: TGTGCCAGCACCAAGAGGGACCTTCTGGGGGAGCAGTACTTC. Translation gives CASTKRDLLGEQYF.

This clonotype occurred a few times. The chain carries TRBV7-2 and TRBJ2-5; 10 bases agree with TRBD1. Trimming cost V 4 bases and J 5 bases; bases outside gene matches: 4. This CDR3 contains 14 residues. The germline V gene has CDR1 SGHTA and CDR2 FQGNSA. The CDR3: CASSWDRGTETQYF. CDR3 nucleotide sequence: TGTGCCAGCAGCTGGGACAGGGGAACGGAGACCCAGTACTTC. Variable domain in full (rest from reference TRBV7-2 and TRBJ2-5): GAGVSQSPSNKVTEKGKDVELRCDPISGHTALYWYRQSLGQGLEFLIYFQGNSAPDKSGLPSDRFSAERTGGSVSTLTIQRTQQEDSAVYLCASSWDRGTETQYFGPGTRLLVL.

The CDR3 DNA reads as TGTGCCAGCAGCCTCCGGGCGGGGCGGGGGCTCACTAGCACAGATACGCAGTATTTT. Translating it yields CASSLRAGRGLTSTDTQYF. This chain uses TRBV7-2 with TRBJ2-3; possibly TRBD2 for D (7 bases). There are 19 residues in the CDR3. V lost 5 bases and J 0 bases, leaving 24 bases between the germline ends. Germline CDR1 SGHTA, CDR2 FQGNSA.

This clonotype was picked up a small number of times. The chain uses TRBV2 and TRBJ1-2; 8 nucleotides align to TRBD1. The V gene's germline CDR1 is SNHLY and CDR2 FYNNEI. This CDR3 has 14 residues. The ends lost 7 bases at V and 6 bases at J; junction bases unmatched: 10. CDR3 sequence: CASTLTGGLNGYTF. CDR3 DNA sequence: TGTGCCAGCACCCTCACAGGGGGTTTAAATGGCTACACCTTC.

This chain connects TRBV10-2 to TRBJ2-7, with TRBD1 matching over 9 bases. V dropped 0 bases and J dropped 2; count of bases not matched to a gene: 2. The CDR3 covers 15 residues. The V gene's germline CDR1 is WSHSY and CDR2 SAAADI. CDR3 sequence (DNA): TGCGCCAGCAGTGAGTCAGGGGACAGGGCCTACGAGCAGTACTTC. Translating gives CASSESGDRAYEQYF.

The rearrangement joins TRBV29-1 to TRBJ2-4; D possibly matches TRBD1 or TRBD2 (6 bases each). The CDR3 is 12 residues long. The germline V gene has CDR1 SQVTM and CDR2 ANQGSEA. The V end was cut by 7 bases, the J end by 6 bases, with 13 bases between. The CDR3 is CSASGAGNIQYF. The DNA of the CDR3 is TGCAGCGCCTCGGGGGCGGGAAACATTCAGTACTTC.

This clonotype was seen only a few times. The gene calls are TRBV20-1 and TRBJ2-1, with D hard to call. The CDR3 covers 14 residues. The V and J ends lost 6 bases and 7 bases respectively, with 19 bases between them. Germline V lookup: CDR1 DFQATT, CDR2 SNEGSKA (reference sequence). In nucleotides, the CDR3 is TGCAGTGCCGTCAGGACCGGGCTGGGAAATGAGCAGTTCTTC. Its protein is CSAVRTGLGNEQFF.

This clonotype was recorded a few times. The chain couples TRBV6-1 to TRBJ1-2; D is possibly TRBD1 (5 bases). V shed 3 bases and J shed 3 bases, with 8 bases lying between them. From germline, CDR1 is MNHNS and CDR2 SASEGT. The CDR3 totals 13 residues. CDR3 sequence reads: CASSERGDYGYTF. The CDR3 nucleotides read TGTGCCAGCAGTGAGCGGGGGGACTATGGCTACACCTTC.

V gene TRBV9 combines with J gene TRBJ2-5; 9 bases map to TRBD2. This CDR3 has 14 amino acids. Per the germline V gene, CDR1 is SGDLS and CDR2 is YYNGEE. The trim removed 4 bases at V and 7 bases at J, leaving 8 bases unmatched. CDR3 DNA: TGTGCCAGCAGCACTGGACTAGCGATGGGGACCCAGTACTTC. Encoded protein: CASSTGLAMGTQYF.